Listed here are 7 T cell receptor beta chains from one sample, sequenced in a study of shared clonotypes between healthy human individuals. Clones were read by immunoSEQ multiplex PCR, and TCRdb kept only the in-frame ones, dropping some. The sample has about 730,000 clones; over 55% are singletons. The material sequenced was memory CD4+ T cells sorted from blood. Subset here: CD45RA-negative fraction. The receptors were gathered from a woman aged 30 to 39 in good health.

This chain uses TRBV6-5 with TRBJ1-1; no firm D call. The CDR3 spans 14 residues. Germline CDR1 MNHEY, CDR2 SVGAGI. Trimming took off 6 bases at V and 1 base at J, with 12 bases between the two ends. CDR3 loop: CASSPSWGNTEAFF. The CDR3 DNA reads as TGTGCCAGCAGCCCTTCCTGGGGGAACACTGAAGCTTTCTTT.

This clone has ten or more counts. This chain connects TRBV25-1 to TRBJ2-1; 13 positions match TRBD2. Germline loops: CDR1 MGHDK, CDR2 SYGVNS. The CDR3 spans 17 residues. The trim removed 5 bases at V and 1 base at J, leaving 5 bases unmatched. CDR3 coding DNA: TGTGCCAGCAGTTCGCGACTAGCGGGGGGATCCTACAATGAGCAGTTCTTC. Protein sequence: CASSSRLAGGSYNEQFF. Full variable domain (missing parts from reference TRBV25-1 and TRBJ2-1): EADIYQTPRYLVIGTGKKITLECSQTMGHDKMYWYQQDPGMELHLIHYSYGVNSTEKGDLSSESTVSRIRTEHFPLTLESARPSHTSQYLCASSSRLAGGSYNEQFFGPGTRLTVL.

This chain's CDR3 is CASSVAWSTEAFF. CDR3 DNA: TGTGCCAGCAGCGTAGCTTGGAGTACTGAAGCTTTCTTT. The chain has TRBV9 and TRBJ1-1, with unresolved D. Germline V gene sequence: CDR1 SGDLS, CDR2 YYNGEE. The CDR3 spans 13 residues. V was trimmed by 0 bases and J by 5 bases, leaving 8 bases between them.

On this clone itself: A read error is possible here, since a much larger clone lies one base away. The CDR3 loop reads CASSPDRGEQYF. CDR3 nucleotides: TGTGCCAGCTCACCAGACAGGGGCGAGCAGTACTTC. The V gene is TRBV18, the J gene TRBJ2-7, with 8 positions matching TRBD1. CDR3 length equals 12 residues. Germline-derived CDR1 and CDR2 are KGHSH and LQKENI. V lost 2 bases and J lost 6; bases outside the gene matches: 0.

This chain joins TRBV5-1 and TRBJ2-7; 7 bases align to TRBD2. This CDR3 is 14 amino acids long. Looked up from germline, CDR1 is SGHRS and CDR2 is YFSETQ. V shed 0 bases, J shed 3 bases, and the junction held 3 bases outside the gene matches. The CDR3, as DNA: TGCGCCAGCAGCTTGGTAGCGGGCGTCTACGAGCAGTACTTC. Its translation is CASSLVAGVYEQYF.

This clone has only a few counts. V is TRBV7-2 and J is TRBJ2-2; D call uncertain. Between the trimmed V and J ends, which lost 1 base and 5 bases, there was a span of 11 bases. The germline V gene has CDR1 SGHTA and CDR2 FQGNSA. CDR3 size: 15 residues. The CDR3 DNA reads TGTGCCAGCAGCTTAGGTCCCGCACCGACCGGGGAGCTGTTTTTT. Translation gives CASSLGPAPTGELFF.

This clone came up once. The CDR3 loop is CASSYGTADYGYTF. The CDR3 nucleotides are TGTGCCAGCAGCTACGGGACGGCTGACTATGGCTACACCTTC. The J gene is TRBJ1-2, the V gene TRBV11-2; D might be TRBD1 (5 bases). V dropped 4 bases and J dropped 3 bases, with 12 bases sitting between them. Germline V gene lookup returns CDR1 SGHAT and CDR2 FQNNGV. This CDR3 has 14 amino acids.